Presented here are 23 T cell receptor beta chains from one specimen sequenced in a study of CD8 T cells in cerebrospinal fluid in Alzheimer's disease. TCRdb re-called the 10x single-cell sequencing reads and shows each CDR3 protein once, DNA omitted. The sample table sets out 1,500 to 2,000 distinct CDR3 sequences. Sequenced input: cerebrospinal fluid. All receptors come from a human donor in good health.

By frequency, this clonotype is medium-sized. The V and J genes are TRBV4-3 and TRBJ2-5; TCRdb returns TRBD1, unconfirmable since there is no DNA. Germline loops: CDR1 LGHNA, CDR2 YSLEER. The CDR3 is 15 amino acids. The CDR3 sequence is CASSLGTDLQETQYF.

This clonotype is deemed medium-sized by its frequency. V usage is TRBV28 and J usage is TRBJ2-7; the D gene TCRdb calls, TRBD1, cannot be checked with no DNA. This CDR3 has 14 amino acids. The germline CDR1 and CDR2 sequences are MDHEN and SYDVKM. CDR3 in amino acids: CASSFTGGTGEQYF.

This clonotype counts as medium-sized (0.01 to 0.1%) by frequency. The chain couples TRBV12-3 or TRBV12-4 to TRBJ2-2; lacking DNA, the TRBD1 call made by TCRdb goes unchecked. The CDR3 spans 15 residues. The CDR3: CASSLGQGVIGELFF.

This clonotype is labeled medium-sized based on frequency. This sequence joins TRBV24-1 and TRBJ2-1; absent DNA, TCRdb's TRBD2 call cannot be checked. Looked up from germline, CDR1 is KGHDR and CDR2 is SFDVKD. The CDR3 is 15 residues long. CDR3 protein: CATSDSGGGNNEQFF.

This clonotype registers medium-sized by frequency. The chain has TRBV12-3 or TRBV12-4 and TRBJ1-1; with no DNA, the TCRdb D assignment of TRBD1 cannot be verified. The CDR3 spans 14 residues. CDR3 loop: CASSDGGYSTEAFF.

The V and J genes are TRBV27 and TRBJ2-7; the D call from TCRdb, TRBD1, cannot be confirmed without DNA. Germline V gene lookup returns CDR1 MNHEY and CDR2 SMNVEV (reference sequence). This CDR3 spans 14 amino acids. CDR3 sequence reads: CAIPRGTGGTEQYF.

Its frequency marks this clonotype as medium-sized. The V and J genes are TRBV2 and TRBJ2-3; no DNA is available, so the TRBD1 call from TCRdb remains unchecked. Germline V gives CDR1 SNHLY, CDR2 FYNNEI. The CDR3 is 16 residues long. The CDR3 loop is CASSTPGGDQADTQYF.

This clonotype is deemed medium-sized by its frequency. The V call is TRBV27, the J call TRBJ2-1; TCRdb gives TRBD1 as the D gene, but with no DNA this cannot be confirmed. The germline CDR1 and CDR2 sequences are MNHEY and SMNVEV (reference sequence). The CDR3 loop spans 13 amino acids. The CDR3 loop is CASSFPGYNEQFF.

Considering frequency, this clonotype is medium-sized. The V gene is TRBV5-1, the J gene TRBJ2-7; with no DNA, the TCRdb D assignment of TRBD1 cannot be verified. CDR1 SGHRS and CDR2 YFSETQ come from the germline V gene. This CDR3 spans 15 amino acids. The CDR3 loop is CASSLGGYRVDEQYF.

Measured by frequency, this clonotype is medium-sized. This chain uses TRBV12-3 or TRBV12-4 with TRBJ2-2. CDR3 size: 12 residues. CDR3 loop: CASTLNTGELFF.

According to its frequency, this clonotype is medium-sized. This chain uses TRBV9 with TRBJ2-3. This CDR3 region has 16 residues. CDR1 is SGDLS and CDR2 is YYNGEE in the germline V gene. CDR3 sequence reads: CASSVVAGVGTDTQYF.

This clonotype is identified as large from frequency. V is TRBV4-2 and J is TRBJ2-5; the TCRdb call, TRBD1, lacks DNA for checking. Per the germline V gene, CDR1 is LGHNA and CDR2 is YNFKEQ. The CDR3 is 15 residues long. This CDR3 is CASSRDGTGGETQYF.

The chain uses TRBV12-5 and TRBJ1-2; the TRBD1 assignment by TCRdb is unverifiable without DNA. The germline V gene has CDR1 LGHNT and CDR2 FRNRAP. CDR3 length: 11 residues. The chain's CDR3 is CASGQGYGYTF.

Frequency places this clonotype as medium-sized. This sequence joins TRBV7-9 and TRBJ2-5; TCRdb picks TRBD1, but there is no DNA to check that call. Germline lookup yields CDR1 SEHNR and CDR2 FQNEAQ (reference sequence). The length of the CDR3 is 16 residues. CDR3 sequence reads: CASSSKGGQGGETQYF.

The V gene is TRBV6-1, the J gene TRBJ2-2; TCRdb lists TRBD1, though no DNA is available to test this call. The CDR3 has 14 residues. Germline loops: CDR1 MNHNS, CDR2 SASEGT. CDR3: CASSFPTDTGELFF.

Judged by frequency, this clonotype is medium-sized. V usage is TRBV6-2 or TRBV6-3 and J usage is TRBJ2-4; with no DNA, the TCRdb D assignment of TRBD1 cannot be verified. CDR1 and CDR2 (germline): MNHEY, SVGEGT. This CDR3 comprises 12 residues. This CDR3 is CASSYYRGSPYF.

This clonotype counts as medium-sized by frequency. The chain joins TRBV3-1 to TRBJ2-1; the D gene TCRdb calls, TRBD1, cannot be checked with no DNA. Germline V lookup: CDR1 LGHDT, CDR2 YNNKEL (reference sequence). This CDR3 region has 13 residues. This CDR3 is CASSQARGGEQFF.

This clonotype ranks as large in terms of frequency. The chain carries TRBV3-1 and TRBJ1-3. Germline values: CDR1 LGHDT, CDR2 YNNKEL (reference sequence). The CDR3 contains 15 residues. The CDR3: CASSQDPASGNTIYF.

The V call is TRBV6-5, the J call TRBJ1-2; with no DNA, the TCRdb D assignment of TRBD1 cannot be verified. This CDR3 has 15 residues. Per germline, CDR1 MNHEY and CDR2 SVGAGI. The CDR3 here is CASSRDWRRGYGYTF.

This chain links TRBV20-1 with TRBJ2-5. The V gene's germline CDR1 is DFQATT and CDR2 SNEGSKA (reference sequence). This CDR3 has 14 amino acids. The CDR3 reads CSAREVDVQETQYF.

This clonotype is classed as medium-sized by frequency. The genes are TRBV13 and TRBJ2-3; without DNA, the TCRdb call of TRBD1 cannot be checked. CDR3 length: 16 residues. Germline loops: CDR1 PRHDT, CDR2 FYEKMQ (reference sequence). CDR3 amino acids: CASSSYRDTSTDTQYF.

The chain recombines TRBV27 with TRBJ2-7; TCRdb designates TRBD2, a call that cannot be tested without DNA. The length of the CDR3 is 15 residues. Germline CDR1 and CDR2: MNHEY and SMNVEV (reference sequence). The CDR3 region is CASSRASGSIYEQYF.

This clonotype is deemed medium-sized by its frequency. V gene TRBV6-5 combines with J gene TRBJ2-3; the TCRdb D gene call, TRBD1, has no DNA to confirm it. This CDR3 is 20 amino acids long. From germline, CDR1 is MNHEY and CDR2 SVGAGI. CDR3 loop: CASSYSTGRVRPPGTDTQYF.